This T cell receptor beta chain was identified during a study of glioma-infiltrating T cells. The overall study: Low-grade gliomas were grade II; glioblastomas were grade IV at initial diagnosis. Study findings and constraints: Tissue-blood divergence was below expectation in non-neoplastic patients, above in gliomas.

TCR alpha and beta CDR3 regions were amplified from RNA using iRepertoire nested multiplex PCR. TCRdb ran MiXCR on the multiplex PCR reads and lists one entry per CDR3 protein. The sample contains about 410,000 distinct CDR3 sequences, less than 50% of which appear only once. Points on this clonotype: What it binds is not known.

This sequence originates from a human donor with low-grade glioma or glioblastoma, undergoing nonglioma brain surgery, or in good health (not recorded which). Input material: glioma tissue, nonneoplastic brain tissue, or PBMCs (not recorded which).

The CDR3 DNA reads TGTGCCAGCAGCCCGGACAGGGGGCCTCAGCCCCAGCATTTT. It codes for CASSPDRGPQPQHF. The V call is TRBV7-9, the J call TRBJ1-5; 11 nucleotides agree with TRBD1. Germline V gives CDR1 SEHNR, CDR2 FQNEAQ (reference sequence). This CDR3 spans 14 amino acids. The V and J ends lost 5 bases and 6 bases, in that order; junction bases with no gene match: 3.